The present entry profiles one T cell receptor beta chain with its context. This entry belongs to a study of beta chain features in type 1 diabetes. Trimming pared 6 bases from V and 4 bases from J, leaving 19 bases between. CDR1 and CDR2 from the germline V gene are SGHRS and YFSETQ. There are 15 residues in the CDR3. It was one heparinised blood draw, averaging about 120 mL, that each donor gave. What was sequenced were expressed TCRB transcripts, since all of the isolated RNA had been reverse transcribed. Sequencing of naive, central memory and regulatory T cell samples gave an average of roughly 3.5 million reads. Assay: immunoSEQ multiplex PCR; the TCRdb copy retains only in-frame clones and omits some. The table shows 330,000 or so clones, with 14% occurring only once.

The gene calls are TRBV5-1 and TRBJ1-2, with D tentatively TRBD1 (6 bases). The material sequenced was central memory CD4+ T cells from blood. This TCR was recovered from a man younger than 40 in good health. The CDR3 coding sequence is TGCGCCAGCACCTCAATTCCGGGGGCCACCTATGGCTACACCTTC. Translation: CASTSIPGATYGYTF.